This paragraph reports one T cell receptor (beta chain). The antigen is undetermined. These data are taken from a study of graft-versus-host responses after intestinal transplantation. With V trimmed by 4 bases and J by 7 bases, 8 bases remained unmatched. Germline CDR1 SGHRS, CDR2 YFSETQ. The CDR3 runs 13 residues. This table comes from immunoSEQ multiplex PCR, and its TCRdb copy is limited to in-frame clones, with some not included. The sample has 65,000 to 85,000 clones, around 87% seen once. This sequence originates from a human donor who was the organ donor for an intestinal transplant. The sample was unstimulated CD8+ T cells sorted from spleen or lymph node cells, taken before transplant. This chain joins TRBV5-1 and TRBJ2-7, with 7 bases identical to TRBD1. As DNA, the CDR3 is TGCGCCAGCAGCGACAGGGTTAGGAGGGAGCAGTACTTC. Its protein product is CASSDRVRREQYF.